These 14 T cell receptor beta chains originate from one sample sequenced in a study of naive and memory T cell subsets. Amplification of ligated cDNA took four PCR rounds with SP2 and nested alpha and beta constant primers. MiXCR, applied by TCRdb to the UMI-ligation and nested PCR reads, yields one record per CDR3 protein. Of about 37,000 distinct CDR3 sequences in the sample, approximately 10% were seen once. The treatment: skin biopsy from PPD injection site in Mantoux-positive individual. An oligonucleotide containing a UMI was ligated to the 3' end of TCR cDNA. The sequences come from skin, collected from a tuberculin skin test site. The receptors originated from an adult in good health.

This clonotype showed up many times. The chain employs TRBV29-1 and TRBJ2-7; 10 bases are a match to TRBD1. The trim removed 7 bases at V and 2 bases at J, leaving 8 bases unmatched. Germline assignment: CDR1 SQVTM and CDR2 ANQGSEA. The CDR3 sequence is 14 residues long. The CDR3 spells CSALGTGATYEQYF. The DNA for the CDR3 is TGCAGCGCCTTAGGGACAGGGGCGACCTACGAGCAGTACTTC.

The chain carries TRBV30 and TRBJ1-5; a weak D match, TRBD1 (5 bases). The germline CDR1 and CDR2 sequences are GTSNPN and SVGIG (reference sequence). V shed 1 base and J shed 3 bases, with 16 bases lying between them. CDR3 length: 16 amino acids. CDR3 in amino acids: CAWSAQGRGDNQPQHF. In DNA, the CDR3 is TGTGCCTGGAGTGCCCAGGGCCGTGGTGACAATCAGCCCCAGCATTTT.

In this sample, this clonotype turned up many times. The chain joins TRBV20-1 to TRBJ1-5, with D perhaps matching TRBD1 (6 bases). Germline V gene lookup returns CDR1 DFQATT and CDR2 SNEGSKA (reference sequence). V lost 0 bases and J 3 bases, leaving 18 bases between the germline ends. This CDR3 is 17 amino acids long. The DNA of the CDR3 is TGCAGTGCTAGAGATCCTAACGAGGGACAACTCAATCAGCCCCAGCATTTT. It codes for CSARDPNEGQLNQPQHF.

A few counts support this clonotype. This chain joins TRBV29-1 and TRBJ1-1; D call uncertain. The germline gives CDR1 SQVTM, CDR2 ANQGSEA. This CDR3 is built from 12 residues. Trimming took off 6 bases at V and 0 bases at J, with 8 bases between the two ends. The CDR3 sequence: CSVGQLNTEAFF. In nucleotides, the CDR3 is TGCAGCGTCGGGCAGCTGAACACTGAAGCTTTCTTT.

There are many counts of this clonotype. The J gene is TRBJ2-7, the V gene TRBV5-5; unclear D gene. The CDR3 spans 11 residues. Trimming pared 4 bases from V and 3 bases from J, leaving 5 bases between. Germline-derived CDR1 and CDR2 are SGHKS and YYEKEE (reference sequence). The CDR3 is CASSQSYEQYF. In DNA, the CDR3 is TGTGCCAGCAGCCAGAGCTACGAGCAGTACTTC. Complete variable domain (other parts from reference TRBV5-5 and TRBJ2-7): DAGVTQSPTHLIKTRGQQVTLRCSPISGHKSVSWYQQVLGQGPQFIFQYYEKEERGRGNFPDRFSARQFPNYSSELNVNALLLGDSALYLCASSQSYEQYFGPGTRLTVT.

This clonotype has a handful of counts. The CDR3 sequence: CASSLTVNTEAFF. For the CDR3, the DNA is TGCGCCAGCAGCCTGACGGTGAACACTGAAGCTTTCTTT. The chain links TRBV5-1 to TRBJ1-1; D unclear. Trimming cost V 4 bases and J 0 bases, with 7 bases left between them. CDR3 size: 13 residues. Germline lookup yields CDR1 SGHRS and CDR2 YFSETQ.

V usage is TRBV20-1 and J usage is TRBJ2-2; a weak D match, TRBD2 (5 bases). Trimming pared 4 bases from V and 1 base from J, leaving 10 bases between. The germline CDR1 and CDR2 sequences are DFQATT and SNEGSKA (reference sequence). The CDR3 runs to 14 residues. DNA for the CDR3: TGCAGTGCTACGTCCGGGATGAACACCGGGGAGCTGTTTTTT. Translated, it gives CSATSGMNTGELFF.

This clonotype was detected a few times. CDR3 sequence reads: CASSLDGQYTGELFF. CDR3 coding DNA: TGCGCCAGCAGCTTGGATGGACAGTACACCGGGGAGCTGTTTTTT. The rearrangement links TRBV5-1 to TRBJ2-2; maybe TRBD1 (6 bases). The CDR3 contains 15 residues. CDR1 SGHRS and CDR2 YFSETQ come from the germline V gene. Trimming took 0 bases from V and 3 from J, leaving 9 bases between them.

The table lists this clonotype with many counts. The rearrangement joins TRBV21-1 to TRBJ2-6. TRBV21-1 is reported as a pseudogene. The CDR3 loop spans 16 amino acids. The CDR3 DNA sequence: TGTGCCAGCAGCCCAAGGGAACCCTCTGGGGCCAACGTCCTGACTTTC. It encodes CASSPREPSGANVLTF.

The rearrangement uses TRBV14 and TRBJ1-1, with 8 bases identical to TRBD1. Germline V gives CDR1 SGHDN, CDR2 FVKESK. J lost 1 base, V lost 4 bases, and 8 bases had no gene match. This CDR3 is 16 amino acids long. CDR3 DNA sequence: TGTGCCAGCAGCCCTCCTTCCGGGACAGGGAACACTGAAGCTTTCTTT. Translated: CASSPPSGTGNTEAFF. The complete variable domain, with remaining parts taken from reference TRBV14 and TRBJ1-1, reads EAGVTQFPSHSVIEKGQTVTLRCDPISGHDNLYWYRRVMGKEIKFLLHFVKESKQDESGMPNNRFLAERTGGTYSTLKVQPAELEDSGVYFCASSPPSGTGNTEAFFGQGTRLTVV.

The chain links TRBV3-1 to TRBJ2-2, with D possibly being TRBD1 or TRBD2 (5 bases each). Between the trimmed V and J ends, which lost 2 bases and 5 bases, there was a span of 21 bases. CDR3 length: 18 amino acids. Per germline, CDR1 LGHDT and CDR2 YNNKEL (reference sequence). DNA of the CDR3: TGTGCCAGCAGCCAACCCCCTGGAGGACACCCGGGGACCGGGGAGCTGTTTTTT. Amino acid sequence: CASSQPPGGHPGTGELFF. The full variable domain, in which reference TRBV3-1 and TRBJ2-2 provide the parts outside the CDR3, is DTAVSQTPKYLVTQMGNDKSIKCEQNLGHDTMYWYKQDSKKFLKIMFSYNNKELIINETVPNRFSPKSPDKAHLNLHINSLELGDSAVYFCASSQPPGGHPGTGELFFGEGSRLTVL.

V usage is TRBV6-5 and J usage is TRBJ1-2; tentatively, D is TRBD1 (5 bases). This CDR3 comprises 11 residues. Germline assignment: CDR1 MNHEY and CDR2 SVGAGI. V dropped 2 bases and J dropped 8 bases, with 6 bases sitting between them. The CDR3 region is CASSYGAGYTF. DNA of the CDR3: TGTGCCAGCAGTTACGGGGCCGGCTACACCTTC.

The CDR3 nucleotides are TGCAGTGCTAGAGTCGGTAGCGGGAGACCGAACACCGGGGAGCTGTTTTTT. Translation: CSARVGSGRPNTGELFF. J is TRBJ2-2 and V is TRBV20-1; 9 bases are a match to TRBD2. This CDR3 has 17 amino acids. CDR1 DFQATT and CDR2 SNEGSKA come from the germline V gene (reference sequence). The V segment lost 1 base and the J segment 0 bases; nucleotides outside the gene matches: 6.

The V gene is TRBV12-3 or TRBV12-4, the J gene TRBJ2-1; 10 bases agree with TRBD1. The CDR3 contains 15 residues. V gave up 4 bases and J gave up 6 bases; unmatched junction bases: 6. The CDR3, as DNA: TGTGCCAGCAGTTCGGGACAGGGGTCATCCAATGAGCAGTTCTTC. Amino acids: CASSSGQGSSNEQFF.